The text below deals with one T cell receptor (beta chain). Its antigen is unidentified. These data originate in a study of OX40 agonist ivuxolimab in advanced cancers. On the study more broadly: Every 2 weeks, patients got intravenous ivuxolimab at one of six dose levels (0.01-10 mg/kg).

J gave up 4 bases and V 10 bases, and 11 bases lay outside the gene matches. The CDR3 extends over 14 amino acids. Looked up from germline, CDR1 is LNHDA and CDR2 is SQIVND (reference sequence). Findings and limits, study-wide: CD8+ T cells averaged more expanded clones than CD4+.

The data were produced by immunoSEQ multiplex PCR, yet TCRdb's version contains in-frame clones alone and is incomplete. This sample has 71,000 or so clones, with about three quarters found just once. A history of autoimmune disease or systemic immunosuppression excluded patients. The source material was CD4+ or CD8+ T cells sorted from blood, sampled in a trial of the OX40 agonist ivuxolimab. The V and J genes are TRBV19 and TRBJ2-3; 7 bases match TRBD1. The sequence derives from an adult with an advanced solid tumor such as melanoma, head and neck, liver or kidney cancer. The CDR3 region is CATQSGTDADTQYF. CDR3 DNA: TGTGCCACCCAATCCGGGACAGACGCAGATACGCAGTATTTT.